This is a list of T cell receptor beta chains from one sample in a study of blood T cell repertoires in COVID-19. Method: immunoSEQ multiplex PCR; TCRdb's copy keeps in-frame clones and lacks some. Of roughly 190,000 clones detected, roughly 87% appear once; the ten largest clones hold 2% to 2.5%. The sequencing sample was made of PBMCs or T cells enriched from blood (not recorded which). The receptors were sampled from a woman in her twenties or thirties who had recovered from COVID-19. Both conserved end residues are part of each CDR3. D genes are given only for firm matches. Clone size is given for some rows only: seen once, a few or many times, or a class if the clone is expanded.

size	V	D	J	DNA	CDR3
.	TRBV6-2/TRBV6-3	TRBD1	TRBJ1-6	TGTGCCAGCAGTCAGACAGGGTCGGGTTCACCCCTCCACTTT	CASSQTGSGSPLHF
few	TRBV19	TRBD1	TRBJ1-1	TGTGCCAGTAGACGGACAGGAAGCGCTGAAGCTTTCTTT	CASRRTGSAEAFF
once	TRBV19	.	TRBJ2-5	TGTGCCAGTAGTATCCCTAGCTCAGAGACCCAGTACTTC	CASSIPSSETQYF
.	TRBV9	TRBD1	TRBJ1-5	TGTGCCAGCAGTGCTGACCCAGGGGGAGTTCAGCCCCAGCATTTT	CASSADPGGVQPQHF
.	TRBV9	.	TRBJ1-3	TGTGCCAGCAGCTCGGGTCTGTCCTCTGGAAACACCATATATTTT	CASSSGLSSGNTIYF
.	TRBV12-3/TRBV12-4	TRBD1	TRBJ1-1	TGTGCCAGCAGTTCAGACAGGGGAGAAGCTTTCTTT	CASSSDRGEAFF
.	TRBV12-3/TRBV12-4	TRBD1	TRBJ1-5	TGTGCCAGCAGTTTAGTTGACAGGGCCCACCAGCATTTT	CASSLVDRAHQHF
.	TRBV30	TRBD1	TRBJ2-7	TGTGCCTGGAGTCGGGACAGGGGATTCAACGAGCAGTACTTC	CAWSRDRGFNEQYF
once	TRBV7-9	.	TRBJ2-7	TGTGCCAGCAGTTTCGGGGATTACGAGCAGTACTTC	CASSFGDYEQYF
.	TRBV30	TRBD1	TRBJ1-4	TGTGCCTGGAGTGGACAGGGTAATGAAAAACTGTTTTTT	CAWSGQGNEKLFF
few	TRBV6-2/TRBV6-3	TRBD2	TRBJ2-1	TGTGCCAGCAGTTACTCGACGGCCGGGAGGGGCTACAATGAGCAGTTCTTC	CASSYSTAGRGYNEQFF
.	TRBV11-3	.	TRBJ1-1	TGTGCCAGCAGCTTAGATCAGTGGACAGCCAACACTGAAGCTTTCTTT	CASSLDQWTANTEAFF
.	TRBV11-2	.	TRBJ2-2	TGTGCCAGCAGCTTGGACTGGGGTGCCGGGGAGCTGTTTTTT	CASSLDWGAGELFF
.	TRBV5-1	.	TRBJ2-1	TGCGCCAGCAGCCCGACGGAGACCTCCTACAATGAGCAGTTCTTC	CASSPTETSYNEQFF
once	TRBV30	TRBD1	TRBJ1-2	TGTGCCTGGAGGGATGAGGGGGCAGGGTATGGCTACACCTTC	CAWRDEGAGYGYTF
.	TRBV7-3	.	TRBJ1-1	TGTGCCAGCAGCCAACAACCATCGAACACTGAAGCTTTCTTT	CASSQQPSNTEAFF
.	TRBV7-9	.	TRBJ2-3	TGTGCCAGCAGCCCCACAGCCCCAGATACGCAGTATTTT	CASSPTAPDTQYF
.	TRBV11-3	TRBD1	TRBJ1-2	TGTGCCAGCATGGACAGGGGCGGCTATGGCTACACCTTC	CASMDRGGYGYTF
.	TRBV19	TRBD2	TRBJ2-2	TGTGCCAGTAGTCCCCAGCGGGGGGGGGTAGGAGGGGAGCTGTTTTTT	CASSPQRGGVGGELFF
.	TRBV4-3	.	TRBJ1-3	TGCGCCAGCAGCCAAGGGAAACAGTCTGGAAACACCATATATTTT	CASSQGKQSGNTIYF
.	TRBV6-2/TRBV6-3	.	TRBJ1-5	TGTGCCAGCAGTTACTCCCCGGGGCAGGGGCTTAGCAATCAGCCCCAGCATTTT	CASSYSPGQGLSNQPQHF
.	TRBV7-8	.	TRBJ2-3	TGTGCCAGCAGCTTAGCGGGAGCGGAACGCACAGATACGCAGTATTTT	CASSLAGAERTDTQYF
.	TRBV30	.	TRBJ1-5	TGTGCCTGGAGTAGAGGGGAGGGACAGCCCCAGCATTTT	CAWSRGEGQPQHF
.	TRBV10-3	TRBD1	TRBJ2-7	TGTGCCATCAGAGACAGGGGGGATCTCTCCTACGAGCAGTACTTC	CAIRDRGDLSYEQYF
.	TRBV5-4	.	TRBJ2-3	TGTGCCACTAAGACTAGGGGGGGGGCAGATACGCAGTATTTT	CATKTRGGADTQYF
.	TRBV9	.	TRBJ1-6	TGTGCCAGCAGCGTAACAAGAGAACAGGCACCCCTCCACTTT	CASSVTREQAPLHF
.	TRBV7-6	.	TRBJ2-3	TGTGCCAGCAGCCTATCGTCGGTGCGCGGGAATACGCAGTATTTT	CASSLSSVRGNTQYF
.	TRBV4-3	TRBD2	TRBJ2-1	TGCGCCAGCAGCCAAGACGGGAGGTCGTACAATGAGCAGTTCTTC	CASSQDGRSYNEQFF
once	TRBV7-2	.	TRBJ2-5	TGTGCCAGCAGCCAGGACTACTCCCGACTGGAGACCCAGTACTTC	CASSQDYSRLETQYF
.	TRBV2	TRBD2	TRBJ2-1	TGTGCCAGCACCGAGAGGGACTACATCTACAATGAGCAGTTCTTC	CASTERDYIYNEQFF
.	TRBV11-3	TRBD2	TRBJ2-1	TGTGCCAGCAACCTAGGGGCTAGCGGTTACAATGAGCAGTTCTTC	CASNLGASGYNEQFF
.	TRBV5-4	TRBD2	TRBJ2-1	TGTGCCAGCAGCTTTCTAGCGGCGAGCTCCTACAATGAGCAGTTCTTC	CASSFLAASSYNEQFF
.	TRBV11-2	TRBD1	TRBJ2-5	TGTGCCAGCAGAGGGACAGGCCAAGAGACCCAGTACTTC	CASRGTGQETQYF
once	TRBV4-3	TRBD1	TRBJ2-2	TGCGCCAGCGGGCCTGCGGGACAGGGCTTGGGCACCGGGGAGCTGTTTTTT	CASGPAGQGLGTGELFF
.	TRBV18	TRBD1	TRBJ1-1	TGTGCCAGCTCACCAGCCACAGGGGTGGGCACTGAAGCTTTCTTT	CASSPATGVGTEAFF
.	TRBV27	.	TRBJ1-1	TGTGCCAGCAGTGTAACTCGCATGAACACTGAAGCTTTCTTT	CASSVTRMNTEAFF
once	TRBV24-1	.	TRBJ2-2	TGTGCCACCAGTCTCGGGACCCCGGGGGTGCTGTTTTTT	CATSLGTPGVLFF
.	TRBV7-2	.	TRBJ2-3	TGTGCCAGCAGTCGCGACTACCTAACCACAGATACGCAGTATTTT	CASSRDYLTTDTQYF
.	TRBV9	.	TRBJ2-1	TGTGCCAGCAGCGTAGTTGGCGGGAAAAGTGAGCAGTTCTTC	CASSVVGGKSEQFF
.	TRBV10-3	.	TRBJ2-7	TGTGCCATCAGTGAGTCGTCCCCAGGGTTCTACGAGCAGTACTTC	CAISESSPGFYEQYF
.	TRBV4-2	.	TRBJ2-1	TGTGCCAGCAGCCAAGATGGCCTCAACAATGAGCAGTTCTTC	CASSQDGLNNEQFF
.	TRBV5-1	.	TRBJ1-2	TGCGCCAGCAGATTGGACAGTTATGGCTACACCTTC	CASRLDSYGYTF
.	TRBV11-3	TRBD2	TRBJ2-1	TGTGCCAGCAGCTTAGATCCCCCGGGGGGAGGCGAGCAGTTCTTC	CASSLDPPGGGEQFF
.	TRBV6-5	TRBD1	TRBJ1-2	TGTGCCAGCAGTTACCTCCTGACAGGGGGAATGGGTGGCTACACCTTC	CASSYLLTGGMGGYTF
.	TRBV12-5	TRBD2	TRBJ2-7	TGTGCTAGTGGTTTGGACCTCCCTGGGCGGGAGACTTCCTACGAGCAGTACTTC	CASGLDLPGRETSYEQYF
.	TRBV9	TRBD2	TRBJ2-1	TGTGCCAGCAGCCCGCACCAGCGGGACCCTTACTACAATGAGCAGTTCTTC	CASSPHQRDPYYNEQFF
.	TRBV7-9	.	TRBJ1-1	TGTGCCAGCAGCCCCTTATTGAACACTGAAGCTTTCTTT	CASSPLLNTEAFF
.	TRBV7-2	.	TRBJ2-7	TGTGCCAGCAGTTACTACAGGGCGGAGGAGCAGTACTTC	CASSYYRAEEQYF
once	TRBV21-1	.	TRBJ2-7	TGTGCCAGTCCCGGGACAGGAACGAGCTCCTACGAGCAGTACTTC	CASPGTGTSSYEQYF
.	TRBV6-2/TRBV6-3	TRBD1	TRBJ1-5	TGTGCCAGCAGTTCGGGACAGGGGGCCCCCTATAGCAATCAGCCCCAGCATTTT	CASSSGQGAPYSNQPQHF